This T cell receptor (beta chain) is from a study of pediatric ulcerative colitis. Study-wide findings and caveats: Total lymphocyte DNA, not sorted subsets, was the template.

This clone showed up just a few times. No antigen is known for it. Controls had colonoscopy for suspected IBD, with normal endoscopy and no IBD the following year. Repertoires were generated with immunoSEQ multiplex PCR, while TCRdb's copy carries only in-frame clones and drops some. Of tens of thousands of clones detected, 87% appear once; the ten largest clones hold approximately 1.5%. Germline CDR1 and CDR2: SGHRS and YFSETQ. This CDR3 contains 13 residues. Trimming took off 0 bases at V and 4 bases at J, with 7 bases between the two ends. The V gene is TRBV5-1, the J gene TRBJ1-1; D is unclear. This receptor was taken from a boy between 10 and 17 years old who was a control in a study of pediatric ulcerative colitis. The sample comprised blood. The CDR3 DNA follows: TGCGCCAGCAGCTTGGGTTTGAGCACTGAAGCTTTCTTT. Translated: CASSLGLSTEAFF. The full variable domain, its missing parts supplied by reference TRBV5-1 and TRBJ1-1, is KAGVTQTPRYLIKTRGQQVTLSCSPISGHRSVSWYQQTPGQGLQFLFEYFSETQRNKGNFPGRFSGRQFSNSRSEMNVSTLELGDSALYLCASSLGLSTEAFFGQGTRLTVV.